The following is a T cell receptor (beta chain) sequence with its context. The entry originates in a study of blood T cell repertoires in COVID-19. The wider study: PBMCs, B-cell-depleted T cells, or T cells provided the cDNA or gDNA that made up the material.

The V and J ends lost 6 bases and 3 bases, in that order; junction bases with no gene match: 8. The CDR3 has 15 amino acids. The germline V gene has CDR1 MDHEN and CDR2 SYDVKM. Original data processing: By means of reference gene primer amplification, nucleated cell counts were estimated. Measured with immunoSEQ multiplex PCR; TCRdb has only the in-frame clones, and not every one. The D gene and trimming were derived from the DNA, and the V and J assignments and clone size from that table. The sample yields about 99,000 clones, about four fifths seen once. The chain combines TRBV28 with TRBJ1-5; 7 nucleotides align to TRBD1. This receptor was taken from a man between 65 and 80 years old with active or convalescent COVID-19. Sequencing was done on a sample of peripheral blood. The CDR3 DNA reads as TGTGCCAGCAGCAAGGGACAGCAATTCAATCAGCCCCAGCATTTT. Protein: CASSKGQQFNQPQHF. The complete variable domain, with remaining parts taken from reference TRBV28 and TRBJ1-5, reads DVKVTQSSRYLVKRTGEKVFLECVQDMDHENMFWYRQDPGLGLRLIYFSYDVKMKEKGDIPEGYSVSREKKERFSLILESASTNQTSMYLCASSKGQQFNQPQHFGDGTRLSIL.